These T cell receptor beta chains were read from a single sample in a study of T-cell reconstitution after alpha-beta-depleted transplantation in children. TCRdb itself ran the PCR reads through MiXCR, one entry per CDR3 protein. The sample has about 360,000 distinct CDR3 sequences; more than 10% are singletons. The starting material was PBMCs, obtained from the stem cell graft. These receptors came from a human donor who donated a stem cell graft to a child with Fanconi anemia. The CDR3 runs from the conserved cysteine through the conserved F or W. A D gene is named only where the DNA matches it firmly. The size field is filled for only some rows; it gives once, few, many or a size class.

size,V,D,J,DNA,CDR3
few,TRBV5-4,TRBD1,TRBJ1-1,TGTGCCAGCAGCTCGGTCGGGACAGGGAGCCTTCTAGGCACTGAAGCTTTCTTT,CASSSVGTGSLLGTEAFF
NA,TRBV5-8,NA,TRBJ2-1,TGTGCCAGCAAGACTAGGGGGGGCTACTACAATGAGCAGTTCTTC,CASKTRGGYYNEQFF
many,TRBV12-3/TRBV12-4,NA,TRBJ2-1,TGTGCCAGCAGTTTGGAACGGGGTGTAGAGCAGTTCTTC,CASSLERGVEQFF
NA,TRBV6-2/TRBV6-3,NA,TRBJ1-5,TGTGCCAGCAGTCGAAGAGGACAGTTCAATCAGCCCCAGCATTTT,CASSRRGQFNQPQHF
NA,TRBV5-1,NA,TRBJ1-2,TGCGCCAGCAGCTGGGAGGGGGAAGGCTACACCTTC,CASSWEGEGYTF
few,TRBV15,TRBD1,TRBJ2-1,TGTGCCACCAGCAGAGTGACAGGGGACACTCAGTTCTTC,CATSRVTGDTQFF
many,TRBV2,NA,TRBJ1-1,TGTGCCACTCAAACGGGAGGCACTGAAGCTTTCTTT,CATQTGGTEAFF
many,TRBV12-3/TRBV12-4,NA,TRBJ1-1,TGTGCCAGCAGTCGTCAATCTAACACTGAAGCTTTCTTT,CASSRQSNTEAFF
many,TRBV4-3,TRBD1,TRBJ2-3,TGCGCCAGCAGCCAAGAAGGACAGGGTCTCACAGATACGCAGTATTTT,CASSQEGQGLTDTQYF
NA,TRBV3-1,NA,TRBJ1-5,TGTGCCAGCAGCCAAGTTACAGGAGAGAAGCATTTT,CASSQVTGEKHF
few,TRBV20-1,NA,TRBJ1-2,TGCAGTGCTAGAGATCAACGGGGCTATGGCTACACCTTC,CSARDQRGYGYTF
few,TRBV6-1,NA,TRBJ2-3,TGTGCCAGCAGTGCCGGGCATACGCAGTATTTT,CASSAGHTQYF
NA,TRBV20-1,TRBD2,TRBJ2-5,TGCAGTGCTAGCGGGGGGGCATGGGAGACCCAGTACTTC,CSASGGAWETQYF
few,TRBV9,NA,TRBJ2-2,TGTGCCAGCAGCGTAGACCCCCGCGGGGCTCCCGGGGAGCTGTTTTTT,CASSVDPRGAPGELFF
few,TRBV4-3,NA,TRBJ1-1,TGCGCCAGCAGCCAAGGAAACCGGGACAAGAACACTGAAGCTTTCTTT,CASSQGNRDKNTEAFF
NA,TRBV12-3/TRBV12-4,NA,TRBJ1-3,TGTGCCACTACAGCTTCTGGAAACACCATATATTTT,CATTASGNTIYF
NA,TRBV30,NA,TRBJ2-7,TGTGCCTGGAGTGAGTCCTCCTACGAGCAGTACTTC,CAWSESSYEQYF
NA,TRBV12-3/TRBV12-4,TRBD1,TRBJ2-5,TGTGCCAGCACGATGGCACAGGGGGGTCAGGAGACCCAGTACTTC,CASTMAQGGQETQYF
many,TRBV7-9,NA,TRBJ2-5,TGTGCCAGCAGCTTTAACGGGATGGGAGAGACCCAGTACTTC,CASSFNGMGETQYF
NA,TRBV6-1,NA,TRBJ2-1,TGTGCCAGCAGTCAGAGAAGCTCCTACAATGAGCAGTTCTTC,CASSQRSSYNEQFF
NA,TRBV5-1,TRBD2,TRBJ2-1,TGCGCCAGCAGCCCAACTAGCGGGGAGTACAATGAGCAGTTCTTC,CASSPTSGEYNEQFF
NA,TRBV5-4,TRBD2,TRBJ2-1,TGTGCCAGCAGCCCCGGGACTAGCGGGGGTAGGGGGAATGAGCAGTTCTTC,CASSPGTSGGRGNEQFF
NA,TRBV5-1,NA,TRBJ1-1,TGCGCCAGCAGCGGGAGGGGCAGTGCGAACACTGAAGCTTTCTTT,CASSGRGSANTEAFF
NA,TRBV12-3/TRBV12-4,NA,TRBJ1-2,TGTGCCAGCAGTTTGGGGAGAAGAAACACCTTC,CASSLGRRNTF
many,TRBV29-1,NA,TRBJ2-1,TGCAGCGTAAGGCAGGGGGGCGACCGGGGTGAGCAGTTCTTC,CSVRQGGDRGEQFF
NA,TRBV7-6,NA,TRBJ2-1,TGTGCCAGCAGCTTAGATGGCCCCACCTACAATGAGCAGTTCTTC,CASSLDGPTYNEQFF
NA,TRBV5-1,NA,TRBJ2-5,TGCGCCAGCAGCCCCACAGGGACTCAAGAGACCCAGTACTTC,CASSPTGTQETQYF
NA,TRBV7-8,NA,TRBJ2-5,TGTGCCAGCAGCCGGGGACCCCAGGGGGGGGAGACCCAGTACTTC,CASSRGPQGGETQYF
few,TRBV20-1,NA,TRBJ1-1,TGCAGTGCTAGAGTAAGGGGGTCGGGGAACACTGAAGCTTTCTTT,CSARVRGSGNTEAFF
many,TRBV7-2,NA,TRBJ1-6,TGTGCCAGCAGTTTCAGGGAGTCACCCCTCCACTTT,CASSFRESPLHF
NA,TRBV20-1,NA,TRBJ1-1,TGCAGTGCTAACGGCATGAACACTGAAGCTTTCTTT,CSANGMNTEAFF
few,TRBV30,NA,TRBJ2-2,TGTGCCTGGAGTGGACAGCTGGGCGGGGAGCTGTTTTTT,CAWSGQLGGELFF
NA,TRBV29-1,TRBD2,TRBJ2-1,TGCAGCGTTGAAGGGCTAGCGGGGGGGCCTGGAAATGAGCAGTTCTTC,CSVEGLAGGPGNEQFF
few,TRBV10-3,TRBD1,TRBJ1-6,TGTGCCATCAGTGAGAGGAGACAGGGCGAATCACCCCTCCACTTT,CAISERRQGESPLHF
NA,TRBV7-2,NA,TRBJ2-3,TGTGCCAGCAGCTCCCTAGCAGATACGCAGTATTTT,CASSSLADTQYF
few,TRBV7-9,NA,TRBJ2-5,TGTGCCAGCAGCTTGCGGCCGGCGCGGGAGACCCAGTACTTC,CASSLRPARETQYF
NA,TRBV19,NA,TRBJ2-2,TGTGCCAGTAGTATTTTAGGGTCGAACACCGGGGAGCTGTTTTTT,CASSILGSNTGELFF
many,TRBV20-1,NA,TRBJ1-3,TGCAGTGCTAGAGCTCCCCAGGCTGGAAACACCATATATTTT,CSARAPQAGNTIYF
few,TRBV5-1,TRBD1,TRBJ1-1,TGCGCCAGCAGCCCAGGACAGGGACGCACTGAAGCTTTCTTT,CASSPGQGRTEAFF
few,TRBV11-2,NA,TRBJ2-7,TGTGCCAGCAGCTCGCTTAAAGGATTAGTGGGGGAGCAGTACTTC,CASSSLKGLVGEQYF
many,TRBV4-1,NA,TRBJ2-3,TGCGCCAGCAGCCCCTTCGGACCAACTACTACTAGCACAGATACGCAGTATTTT,CASSPFGPTTTSTDTQYF
few,TRBV18,NA,TRBJ1-3,TGTGCCAGCTCCTCCTCCGGCCGTGGAAACACCATATATTTT,CASSSSGRGNTIYF
many,TRBV5-1,NA,TRBJ2-7,TGCGCCAGCAGCCAGGACAGTGTCTCCTACGAGCAGTACTTC,CASSQDSVSYEQYF
many,TRBV12-3/TRBV12-4,NA,TRBJ1-1,TGTGCCAGCCTTCCGTGGGGGAGGAACACTGAAGCTTTCTTT,CASLPWGRNTEAFF
few,TRBV4-3,TRBD1,TRBJ2-5,TGCGCCAGCAGCCAACAACAGGGGGTCGGCGAGACCCAGTACTTC,CASSQQQGVGETQYF
NA,TRBV5-1,TRBD2,TRBJ2-1,TGCGCCAGCAGCTTGAGGACTAGCGGGGGATCTGAGCAGTTCTTC,CASSLRTSGGSEQFF
NA,TRBV7-6,TRBD2,TRBJ2-5,TGTGCCAGCAGCTTGCTTGAGCGGGGTTTGGTAGAGACCCAGTACTTC,CASSLLERGLVETQYF
NA,TRBV7-8,NA,TRBJ1-5,TGTGCCAGCAGTTTTTTTAATCAGCCCCAGCATTTT,CASSFFNQPQHF
NA,TRBV20-1,TRBD1,TRBJ2-7,TGCAGTGCTAGAGGTTGGGACAGGGGGTACGAGCAGTACTTC,CSARGWDRGYEQYF
few,TRBV15,NA,TRBJ2-7,TGTGCCACCAGCAGAGACCTCTCCTACGAGCAGTACTTC,CATSRDLSYEQYF
many,TRBV7-8,TRBD1,TRBJ1-3,TGTGCCAGCAGCCTAGGACAGGGGGCCTTCACCATATATTTT,CASSLGQGAFTIYF
NA,TRBV6-5,TRBD1,TRBJ1-2,TGTGCCAGCAGTTACTCGAGGACAGGGGGACCCTATGGCTACACCTTC,CASSYSRTGGPYGYTF